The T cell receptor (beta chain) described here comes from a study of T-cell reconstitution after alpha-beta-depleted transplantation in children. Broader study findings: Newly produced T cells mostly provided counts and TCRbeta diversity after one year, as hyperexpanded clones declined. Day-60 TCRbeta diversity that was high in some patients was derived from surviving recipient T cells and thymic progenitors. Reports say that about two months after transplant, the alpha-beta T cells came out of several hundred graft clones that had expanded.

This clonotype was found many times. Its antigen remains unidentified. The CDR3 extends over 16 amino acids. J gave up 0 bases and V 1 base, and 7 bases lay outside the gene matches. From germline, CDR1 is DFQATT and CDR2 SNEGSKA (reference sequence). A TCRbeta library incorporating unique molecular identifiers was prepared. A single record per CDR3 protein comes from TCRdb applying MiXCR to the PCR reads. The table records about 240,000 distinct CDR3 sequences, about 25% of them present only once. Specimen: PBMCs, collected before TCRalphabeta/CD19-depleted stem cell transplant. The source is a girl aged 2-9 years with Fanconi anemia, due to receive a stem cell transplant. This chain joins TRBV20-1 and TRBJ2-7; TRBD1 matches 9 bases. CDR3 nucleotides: TGCAGTGCTAGAGGGTACCGGGACAGGGCCTCCTACGAGCAGTACTTC. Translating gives CSARGYRDRASYEQYF.